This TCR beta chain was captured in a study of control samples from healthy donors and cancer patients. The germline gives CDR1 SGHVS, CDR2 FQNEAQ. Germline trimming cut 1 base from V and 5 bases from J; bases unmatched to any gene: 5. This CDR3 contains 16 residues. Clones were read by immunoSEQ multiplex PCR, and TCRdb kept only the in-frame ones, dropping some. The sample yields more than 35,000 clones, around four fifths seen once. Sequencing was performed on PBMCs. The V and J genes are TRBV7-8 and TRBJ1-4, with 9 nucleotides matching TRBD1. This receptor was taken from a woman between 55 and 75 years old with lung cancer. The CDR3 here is CASSLGGQGLNEKLFF. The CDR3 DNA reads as TGTGCCAGCAGCTTAGGAGGACAGGGGTTAAATGAAAAACTGTTTTTT.